The T cell receptor beta chain described here comes from a study of T cell changes during pregnancy in multiple sclerosis. This CDR3 is built from 13 residues. Germline V gene data show CDR1 as SGHNT and CDR2 as YYREEE (reference sequence). V trimming: 4 bases; J trimming: 4 bases; junction bases outside the gene matches: 4. Repertoires were generated with immunoSEQ multiplex PCR, while TCRdb's copy carries only in-frame clones and drops some. This sample has roughly 40,000 clones, with 75% to 95% found just once. In its sample, this clone was seen once. The clonotype comes from a female donor with multiple sclerosis, enrolled in a pregnancy study. The rearrangement joins TRBV5-4 to TRBJ2-7, with TRBD2 identical over 8 bases. The source was CD4+ T cells from peripheral blood mononuclear cells, collected in the third trimester of pregnancy. The CDR3 loop is CASSPGGGYEQYF. The CDR3 DNA reads TGTGCCAGCAGCCCCGGGGGGGGGTACGAGCAGTACTTC.